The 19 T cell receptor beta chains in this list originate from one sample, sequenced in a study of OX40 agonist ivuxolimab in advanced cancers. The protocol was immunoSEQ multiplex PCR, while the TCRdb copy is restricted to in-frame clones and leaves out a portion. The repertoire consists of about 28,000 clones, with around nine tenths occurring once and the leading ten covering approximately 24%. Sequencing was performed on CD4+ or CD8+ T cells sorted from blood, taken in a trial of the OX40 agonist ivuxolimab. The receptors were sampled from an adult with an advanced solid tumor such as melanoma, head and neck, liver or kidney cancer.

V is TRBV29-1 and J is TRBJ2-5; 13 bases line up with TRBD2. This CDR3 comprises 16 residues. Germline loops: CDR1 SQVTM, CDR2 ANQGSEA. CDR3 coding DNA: TGCAGTCAGGACGCCGGACTAGCGGGAGAGGGAGAGACCCAGTACTTC. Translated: CSQDAGLAGEGETQYF.

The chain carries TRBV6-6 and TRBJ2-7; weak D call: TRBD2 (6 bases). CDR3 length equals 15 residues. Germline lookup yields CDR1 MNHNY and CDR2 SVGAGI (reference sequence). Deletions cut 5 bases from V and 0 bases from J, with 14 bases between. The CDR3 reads CASSIYGTGSYEQYF. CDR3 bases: TGTGCCAGCAGTATCTACGGGACTGGCTCCTACGAGCAGTACTTC.

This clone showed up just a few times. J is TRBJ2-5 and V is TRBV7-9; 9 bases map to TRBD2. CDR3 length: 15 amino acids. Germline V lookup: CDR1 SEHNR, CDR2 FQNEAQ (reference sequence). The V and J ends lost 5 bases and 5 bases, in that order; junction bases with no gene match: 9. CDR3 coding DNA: TGTGCCAGCAGCCCCATAGCGGGAGTAAAGGAGACCCAGTACTTC. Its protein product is CASSPIAGVKETQYF. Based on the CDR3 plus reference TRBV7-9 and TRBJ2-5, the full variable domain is DTGVSQNPRHKITKRGQNVTFRCDPISEHNRLYWYRQTLGQGPEFLTYFQNEAQLEKSRLLSDRFSAERPKGSFSTLEIQRTEQGDSAMYLCASSPIAGVKETQYFGPGTRLLVL.

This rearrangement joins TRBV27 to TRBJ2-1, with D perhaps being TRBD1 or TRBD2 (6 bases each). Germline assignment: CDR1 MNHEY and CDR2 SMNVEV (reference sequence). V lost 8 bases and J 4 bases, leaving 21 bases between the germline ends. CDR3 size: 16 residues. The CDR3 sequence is CASLGGGSSEYNEQFF. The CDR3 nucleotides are TGTGCCAGCTTAGGGGGTGGGTCTAGCGAGTACAATGAGCAGTTCTTC.

The DNA for the CDR3 is TGTGCCAGCAGCCCAAGTTCCATAGACTACAATGAGCAGTTCTTC. Amino acids: CASSPSSIDYNEQFF. The V and J genes are TRBV11-3 and TRBJ2-1; D unclear. The germline V gene encodes CDR1 SGHNT and CDR2 YENEEA. V gave up 5 bases and J gave up 3 bases, with 14 bases separating them. The CDR3 covers 15 residues.

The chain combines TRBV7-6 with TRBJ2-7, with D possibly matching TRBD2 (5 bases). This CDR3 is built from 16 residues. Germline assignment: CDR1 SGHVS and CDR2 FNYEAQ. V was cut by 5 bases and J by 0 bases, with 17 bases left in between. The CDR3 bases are TGTGCCAGCAGCCCTAGCATGTATCCGCTCTCCTACGAGCAGTACTTC. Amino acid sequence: CASSPSMYPLSYEQYF.

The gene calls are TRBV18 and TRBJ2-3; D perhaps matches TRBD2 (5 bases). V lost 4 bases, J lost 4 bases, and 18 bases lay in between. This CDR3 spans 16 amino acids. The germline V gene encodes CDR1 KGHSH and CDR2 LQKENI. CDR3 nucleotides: TGTGCCAGCTCACTTTCATCTCCTTTCGGGGCAGATACGCAGTATTTT. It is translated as CASSLSSPFGADTQYF.

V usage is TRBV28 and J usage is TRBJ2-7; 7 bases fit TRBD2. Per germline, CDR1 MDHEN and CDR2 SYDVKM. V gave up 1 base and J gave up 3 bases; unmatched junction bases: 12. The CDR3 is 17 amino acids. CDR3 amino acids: CASSLLVYGGSLYEQYF. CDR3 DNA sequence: TGTGCCAGCAGTTTATTGGTTTATGGCGGGAGTCTCTACGAGCAGTACTTC.

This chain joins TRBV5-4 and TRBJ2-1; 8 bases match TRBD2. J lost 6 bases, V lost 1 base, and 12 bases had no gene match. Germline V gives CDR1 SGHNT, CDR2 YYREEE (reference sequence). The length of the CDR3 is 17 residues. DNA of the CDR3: TGTGCCAGCAGCTTGAGAGGTATAACTAGCGGAGTCAATGAGCAGTTCTTC. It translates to CASSLRGITSGVNEQFF.

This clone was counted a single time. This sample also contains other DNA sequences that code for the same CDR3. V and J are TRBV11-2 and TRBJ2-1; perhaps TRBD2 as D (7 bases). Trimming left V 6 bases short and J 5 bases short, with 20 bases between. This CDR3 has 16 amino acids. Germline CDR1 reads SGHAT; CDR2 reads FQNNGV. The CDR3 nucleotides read TGTGCCAGCAGTCCGAGGGGGGGCGCGGGCGACAATGAGCAGTTCTTC. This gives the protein CASSPRGGAGDNEQFF.

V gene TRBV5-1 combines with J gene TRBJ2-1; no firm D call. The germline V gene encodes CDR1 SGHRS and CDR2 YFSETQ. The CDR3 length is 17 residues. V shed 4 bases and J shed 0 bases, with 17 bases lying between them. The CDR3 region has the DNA TGCGCCAGCAGCCCGCCCTCGGGTGGGTACTCCTACAATGAGCAGTTCTTC. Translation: CASSPPSGGYSYNEQFF.

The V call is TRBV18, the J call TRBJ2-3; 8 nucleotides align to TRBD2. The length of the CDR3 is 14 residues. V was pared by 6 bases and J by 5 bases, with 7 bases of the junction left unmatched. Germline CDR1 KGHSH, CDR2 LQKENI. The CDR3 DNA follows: TGTGCCAGCTCCCGCGGACTAGCTGTAGATACGCAGTATTTT. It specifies CASSRGLAVDTQYF.

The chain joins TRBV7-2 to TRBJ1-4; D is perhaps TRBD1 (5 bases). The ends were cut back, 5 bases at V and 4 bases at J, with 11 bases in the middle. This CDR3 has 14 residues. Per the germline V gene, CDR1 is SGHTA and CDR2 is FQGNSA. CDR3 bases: TGTGCCAGCAGCAAAAGCGACAGTAATGAAAAACTGTTTTTT. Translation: CASSKSDSNEKLFF.

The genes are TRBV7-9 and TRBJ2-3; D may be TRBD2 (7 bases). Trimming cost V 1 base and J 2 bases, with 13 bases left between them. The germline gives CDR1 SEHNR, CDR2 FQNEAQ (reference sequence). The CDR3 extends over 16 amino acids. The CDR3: CASSLGWGGATDTQYF. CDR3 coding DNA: TGTGCCAGCAGCTTAGGATGGGGGGGCGCCACAGATACGCAGTATTTT.

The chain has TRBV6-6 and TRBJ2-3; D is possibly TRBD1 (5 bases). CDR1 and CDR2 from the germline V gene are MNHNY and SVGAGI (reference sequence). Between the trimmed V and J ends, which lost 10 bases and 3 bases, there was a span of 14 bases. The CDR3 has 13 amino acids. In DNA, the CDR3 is TGTGCCACCAAAGGGGTTTGGACAGATACGCAGTATTTT. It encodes CATKGVWTDTQYF.

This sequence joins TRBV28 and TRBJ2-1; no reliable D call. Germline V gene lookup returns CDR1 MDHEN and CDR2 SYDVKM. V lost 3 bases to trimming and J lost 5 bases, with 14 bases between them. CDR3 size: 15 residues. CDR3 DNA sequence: TGTGCCAGCAGTTTCACCCAAGACCGGAACAATGAGCAGTTCTTC. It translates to CASSFTQDRNNEQFF. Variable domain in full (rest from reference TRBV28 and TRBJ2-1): DVKVTQSSRYLVKRTGEKVFLECVQDMDHENMFWYRQDPGLGLRLIYFSYDVKMKEKGDIPEGYSVSREKKERFSLILESASTNQTSMYLCASSFTQDRNNEQFFGPGTRLTVL.

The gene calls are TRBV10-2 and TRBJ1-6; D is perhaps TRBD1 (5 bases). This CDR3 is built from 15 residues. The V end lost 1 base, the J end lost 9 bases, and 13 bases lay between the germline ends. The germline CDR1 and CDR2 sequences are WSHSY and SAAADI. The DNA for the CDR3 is TGCGCCAGCAGTGAGTTTGGGGGAGACGGTTCACCCCTCCACTTT. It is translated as CASSEFGGDGSPLHF.

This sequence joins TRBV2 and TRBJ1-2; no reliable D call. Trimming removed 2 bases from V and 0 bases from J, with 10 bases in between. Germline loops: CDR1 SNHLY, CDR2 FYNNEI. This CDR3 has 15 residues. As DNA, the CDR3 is TGTGCCAGCAGTGAATTGGACCACCCTAACTATGGCTACACCTTC. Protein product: CASSELDHPNYGYTF. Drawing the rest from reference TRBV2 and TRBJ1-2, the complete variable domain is EPEVTQTPSHQVTQMGQEVILRCVPISNHLYFYWYRQILGQKVEFLVSFYNNEISEKSEIFDDQFSVERPDGSNFTLKIRSTKLEDSAMYFCASSELDHPNYGYTFGSGTRLTVV.

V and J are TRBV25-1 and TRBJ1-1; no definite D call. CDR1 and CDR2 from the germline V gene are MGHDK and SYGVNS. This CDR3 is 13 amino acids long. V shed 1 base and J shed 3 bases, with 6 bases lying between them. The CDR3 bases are TGTGCCAGCAGTGAATGGCAGGACACTGAAGCTTTCTTT. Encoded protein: CASSEWQDTEAFF. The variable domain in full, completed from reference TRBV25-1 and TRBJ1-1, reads EADIYQTPRYLVIGTGKKITLECSQTMGHDKMYWYQQDPGMELHLIHYSYGVNSTEKGDLSSESTVSRIRTEHFPLTLESARPSHTSQYLCASSEWQDTEAFFGQGTRLTVV.